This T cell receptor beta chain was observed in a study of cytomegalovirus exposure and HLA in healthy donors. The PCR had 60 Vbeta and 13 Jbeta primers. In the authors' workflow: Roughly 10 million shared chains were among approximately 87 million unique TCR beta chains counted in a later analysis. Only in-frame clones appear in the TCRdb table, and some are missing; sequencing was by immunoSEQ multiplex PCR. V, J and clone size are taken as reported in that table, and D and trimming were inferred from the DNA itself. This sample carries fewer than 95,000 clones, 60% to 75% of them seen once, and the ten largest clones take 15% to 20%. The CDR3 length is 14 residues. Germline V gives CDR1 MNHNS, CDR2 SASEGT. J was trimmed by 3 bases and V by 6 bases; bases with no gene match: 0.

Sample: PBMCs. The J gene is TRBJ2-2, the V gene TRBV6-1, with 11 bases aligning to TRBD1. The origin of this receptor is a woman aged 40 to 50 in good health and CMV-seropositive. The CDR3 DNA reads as TGTGCCAGCAGGGGACAGGGGGACACCGGGGAGCTGTTTTTT. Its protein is CASRGQGDTGELFF.